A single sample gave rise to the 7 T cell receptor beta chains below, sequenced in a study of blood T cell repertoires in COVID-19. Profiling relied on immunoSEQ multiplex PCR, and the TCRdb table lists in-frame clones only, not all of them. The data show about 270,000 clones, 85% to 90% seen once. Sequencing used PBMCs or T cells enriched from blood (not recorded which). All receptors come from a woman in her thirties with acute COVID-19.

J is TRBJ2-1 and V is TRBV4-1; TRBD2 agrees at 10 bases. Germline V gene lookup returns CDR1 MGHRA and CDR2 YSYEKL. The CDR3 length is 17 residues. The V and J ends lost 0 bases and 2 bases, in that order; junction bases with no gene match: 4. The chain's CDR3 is CASSQEIAGGPYNEQFF. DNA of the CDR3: TGCGCCAGCAGCCAAGAGATAGCGGGAGGACCCTACAATGAGCAGTTCTTC.

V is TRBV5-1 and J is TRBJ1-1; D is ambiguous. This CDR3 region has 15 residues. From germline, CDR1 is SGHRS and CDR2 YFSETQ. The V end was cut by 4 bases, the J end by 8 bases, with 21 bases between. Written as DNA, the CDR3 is TGCGCCAGCAGCAAAAACGAACTCCCTTCAACCGAAGCTTTCTTT. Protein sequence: CASSKNELPSTEAFF.

In DNA form, the CDR3 reads TGTGCCAGCAGCTCGAACCGGGACAGGGCCAACTATGAGCAGTTCTTC. It encodes CASSSNRDRANYEQFF. The chain joins TRBV7-9 to TRBJ2-1; the match to TRBD1 covers 9 bases. Germline loops: CDR1 SEHNR, CDR2 FQNEAQ (reference sequence). Trimming took 4 bases from V and 8 from J; bases not matched to a gene: 12. The CDR3 sequence is 16 residues long.

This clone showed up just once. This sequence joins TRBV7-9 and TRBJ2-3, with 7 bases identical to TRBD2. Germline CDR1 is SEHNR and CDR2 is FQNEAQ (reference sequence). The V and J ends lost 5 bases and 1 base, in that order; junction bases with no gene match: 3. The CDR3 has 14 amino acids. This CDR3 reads CASSPRGGTDTQYF. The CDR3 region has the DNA TGTGCCAGCAGCCCCCGGGGGGGCACAGATACGCAGTATTTT.

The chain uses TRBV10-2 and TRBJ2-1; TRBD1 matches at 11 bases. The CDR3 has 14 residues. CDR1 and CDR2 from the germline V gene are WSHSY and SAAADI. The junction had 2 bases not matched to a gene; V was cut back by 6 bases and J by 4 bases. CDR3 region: CASSGTGGYNEQFF. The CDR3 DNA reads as TGCGCCAGCAGCGGGACAGGGGGATACAATGAGCAGTTCTTC.

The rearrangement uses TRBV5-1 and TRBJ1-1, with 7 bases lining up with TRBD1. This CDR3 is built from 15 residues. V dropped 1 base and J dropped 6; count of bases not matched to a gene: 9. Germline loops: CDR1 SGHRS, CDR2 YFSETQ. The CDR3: CASSLSPGGPPEAFF. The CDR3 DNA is TGCGCCAGCAGCTTGTCCCCAGGGGGTCCTCCTGAAGCTTTCTTT.

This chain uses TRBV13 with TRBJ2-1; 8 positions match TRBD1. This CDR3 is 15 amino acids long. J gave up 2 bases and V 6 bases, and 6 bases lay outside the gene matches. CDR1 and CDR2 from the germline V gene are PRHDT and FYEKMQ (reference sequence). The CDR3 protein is CASRDRAGAYNEQFF. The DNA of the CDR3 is TGTGCCAGCAGGGACAGGGCAGGGGCCTACAATGAGCAGTTCTTC.